This T cell receptor (beta chain) is drawn from a study of vaccination and CD4 T cells after COVID-19. Study-level information: The study collected post-vaccine samples a median around 67 days after dose two, with a range of 14 to 241. Study-level results: Only after vaccination were a median approximately 86% of convalescents' reactive clones seen.

Germline CDR1 reads KGHDR; CDR2 reads SFDVKD. This CDR3 spans 18 amino acids. Trimming cost V 3 bases and J 7 bases, with 23 bases left between them. This clonotype rates as medium-sized. The antigen remains undetermined. An Oncomine TCR Beta short-read assay was used to sequence the DNA from cultured CD4+ T cells. MiXCR, applied by TCRdb to the PCR reads, yields one record per CDR3 protein. The sample lists more than 11,000 distinct CDR3 sequences, 52% occurring once. Stated treatment: approximately 11-day PBMC culture with coronavirus spike peptide pools or control peptides (ViraFEST assay). Following culture for 10 days, CD4+ T cells were isolated by negative selection.

This chain joins TRBV24-1 and TRBJ1-4, with a possible D match to TRBD1 (6 bases). The sequence came from a human donor who had recovered from COVID-19. The specimen was CD4+ T cells from blood, cultured in vitro. The CDR3 loop is CATSDPSSQTGGGEKLFF. DNA for the CDR3: TGTGCCACCAGTGATCCCTCCTCCCAGACAGGAGGGGGTGAAAAACTGTTTTTT.